Below are 26 T cell receptor beta chains sequenced from a single sample in a study of T cells in tuberculosis (dated by TCRdb to 2017 to 2018). Library construction relied on the immunoSEQ multiplex PCR assay. Here the immuneACCESS table is served through TCRdb, limited to in-frame sequences with V and J called. Missing clones are a known gap in these copies; in checked studies unresolved V genes cover under half, and the rest lacks a known reason. The sample includes 30,000 to 35,000 clones, with roughly 90% observed a single time. Roughly 2.4% of the sample is held by the ten biggest clonotypes. Material: PBMCs. These receptors originate from a donor between 5 and 29 years old with latent tuberculosis or without tuberculosis infection.

This chain joins TRBV5-4 and TRBJ1-5; D is uncertain. Germline V gene sequence: CDR1 SGHNT, CDR2 YYREEE (reference sequence). This CDR3 is built from 14 residues. The ends were cut back, 0 bases at V and 7 bases at J, with 11 bases in the middle. In DNA form, the CDR3 reads TGTGCCAGCAGCTTGGACGGGGTAGGGCAGCCCCAGCATTTT. This translates into CASSLDGVGQPQHF.

The chain links TRBV7-8 to TRBJ2-5, with D possibly matching TRBD2 (5 bases). This CDR3 region has 16 residues. CDR1 SGHVS and CDR2 FQNEAQ come from the germline V gene. The ends were cut back, 5 bases at V and 3 bases at J, with 19 bases in the middle. The CDR3 nucleotides read TGTGCCAGCAGCCAATGGACTGCTTCTGGGGAAGAGACCCAGTACTTC. It specifies CASSQWTASGEETQYF.

This rearrangement joins TRBV5-1 to TRBJ1-5, with D maybe TRBD1 (5 bases). Per the germline V gene, CDR1 is SGHRS and CDR2 is YFSETQ. CDR3 length: 13 amino acids. The V end lost 3 bases, the J end lost 4 bases, and 8 bases lay between the germline ends. The CDR3 DNA reads as TGCGCCAGCAGCTGGGGGGTAAATCAGCCCCAGCATTTT. It yields the protein CASSWGVNQPQHF.

This clone was recorded only once. The V gene is TRBV27, the J gene TRBJ1-5, with D possibly matching TRBD1 (5 bases). The V gene lost 2 bases and the J gene lost 5 bases, with 13 bases spanning the gap. CDR3 length equals 15 residues. Per the germline V gene, CDR1 is MNHEY and CDR2 is SMNVEV (reference sequence). As DNA, the CDR3 is TGTGCCAGCAGTTTAGGCCCAGGGAACTATCAGCCCCAGCATTTT. Translation: CASSLGPGNYQPQHF.

The chain recombines TRBV7-2 with TRBJ2-7, with TRBD1 matching 9 bases. Trimming removed 5 bases from V and 4 bases from J; junction bases left unmatched: 6. This CDR3 is built from 14 residues. The germline gives CDR1 SGHTA, CDR2 FQGNSA. The CDR3 DNA follows: TGTGCCAGCAGCACCACAGGGGGCGGATACGAGCAGTACTTC. Protein product: CASSTTGGGYEQYF.

The rearrangement joins TRBV4-3 to TRBJ2-3; D might be TRBD2 (5 bases). Trimming shortened V by 0 bases and J by 0 bases, and 16 bases separated the two germline ends. Per the germline V gene, CDR1 is LGHNA and CDR2 is YSLEER. The CDR3 consists of 18 residues. The CDR3 DNA reads TGCGCCAGCAGCCAAGATCCGCTAGCAGCGACTAGCACAGATACGCAGTATTTT. This translates into CASSQDPLAATSTDTQYF.

The rearrangement links TRBV2 to TRBJ2-2; TRBD1 is a possible D gene (5 bases). V was pared by 6 bases and J by 7 bases, with 9 bases between. CDR3 length: 12 residues. Germline assignment: CDR1 SNHLY and CDR2 FYNNEI. The CDR3 coding sequence is TGTGCCAGCAGGCCCCAGGGCGGGGAGCTGTTTTTT. Protein sequence: CASRPQGGELFF.

In DNA, the CDR3 is TGCGCCAGCAGCGGGGACTCAGCGGGAGAAGGCCCCGAGCAGTACTTC. It is translated as CASSGDSAGEGPEQYF. The V gene is TRBV4-3, the J gene TRBJ2-7; the match to TRBD2 covers 8 bases. With 5 bases clipped from V and 6 bases from J, the junction kept 15 bases outside the gene matches. Germline lookup yields CDR1 LGHNA and CDR2 YSLEER. The length of the CDR3 is 16 residues.

This clone was found once. The V call is TRBV5-1, the J call TRBJ2-5; D may be TRBD1 (6 bases). V was clipped by 0 bases and J by 6 bases, with 12 bases between them. The germline gives CDR1 SGHRS, CDR2 YFSETQ. The CDR3 sequence is 14 residues long. The DNA of the CDR3 is TGCGCCAGCAGCTTGGATCAGGGGCTGCAGACCCAGTACTTC. The encoded protein is CASSLDQGLQTQYF.

The V call is TRBV27, the J call TRBJ2-7; 7 bases agree with TRBD1. After removal of 5 bases from V and 4 bases from J, the junction contained 14 bases not matched to a gene. The CDR3 sequence is 16 residues long. The germline V gene has CDR1 MNHEY and CDR2 SMNVEV (reference sequence). CDR3 region: CASSPFLLTGWYEQYF. CDR3 coding DNA: TGTGCCAGCAGTCCCTTCCTCTTGACAGGGTGGTACGAGCAGTACTTC.

This clone has just a few counts. The chain has TRBV13 and TRBJ2-5; 13 nucleotides agree with TRBD2. Germline CDR1 PRHDT, CDR2 FYEKMQ (reference sequence). CDR3 length equals 16 residues. Unmatched junction bases numbered 7, after V lost 4 bases and J lost 5 bases. CDR3 protein: CASSSRTSGGGETQYF. The CDR3 region has the DNA TGTGCCAGCAGCTCCAGGACTAGCGGGGGTGGCGAGACCCAGTACTTC.

V usage is TRBV7-2 and J usage is TRBJ2-7; D is unclear. Germline CDR1 SGHTA, CDR2 FQGNSA. The V end was cut by 4 bases, the J end by 0 bases, with 4 bases between. The CDR3 runs to 12 residues. The DNA for the CDR3 is TGTGCCAGCAGCTCGAGCTCCTACGAGCAGTACTTC. This codes for CASSSSSYEQYF.

V gene TRBV29-1 combines with J gene TRBJ2-7; 8 bases agree with TRBD2. The CDR3 totals 13 residues. Germline CDR1 is SQVTM and CDR2 is ANQGSEA. The trim removed 8 bases at V and 2 bases at J, leaving 8 bases unmatched. CDR3 protein: CSPGGDGTYEQYF. The CDR3 nucleotides are TGCAGCCCGGGGGGGGACGGAACCTACGAGCAGTACTTC.

A note on this clone: One junction end disagrees with the germline gene, perhaps due to a read error. The chain recombines TRBV28 with TRBJ1-1; possibly TRBD1 for D (6 bases). CDR1 is MDHEN and CDR2 is SYDVKM in the germline V gene. This CDR3 comprises 14 residues. The CDR3 DNA is TGTGCCAGCAGTCGGGGAGGGGGGAACTCTGAAGCTTTCTTT. It is translated as CASSRGGGNSEAFF.

V usage is TRBV7-8 and J usage is TRBJ2-3, with D unresolved. Trimming took off 5 bases at V and 2 bases at J, with 5 bases between the two ends. Germline CDR1 SGHVS, CDR2 FQNEAQ. This CDR3 spans 12 amino acids. The CDR3 is CASSPYTDTQYF. For the CDR3, the DNA is TGTGCCAGCAGCCCTTACACAGATACGCAGTATTTT.

This clone was seen once. The V call is TRBV6-5, the J call TRBJ1-2, with D possibly TRBD1 on 6 matching bases. The germline V gene has CDR1 MNHEY and CDR2 SVGAGI. Trimming took 1 base from V and 5 from J, leaving 14 bases between them. The CDR3 length is 15 residues. Here the CDR3 reads CASSYFAGEGYGYTF. In DNA form, the CDR3 reads TGTGCCAGCAGTTACTTCGCAGGGGAAGGGTATGGCTACACCTTC.

The gene calls are TRBV28 and TRBJ2-3; 8 bases are a match to TRBD2. The CDR3 covers 16 residues. Germline CDR1 and CDR2: MDHEN and SYDVKM. Unmatched junction bases numbered 7, after V lost 1 base and J lost 4 bases. The CDR3 DNA is TGTGCCAGCAGTTTATCCCCAGCGGGAGTATCAGATACGCAGTATTTT. Encoded protein: CASSLSPAGVSDTQYF.

The gene calls are TRBV11-2 and TRBJ1-2; tentative D call: TRBD1 (5 bases). The CDR3 spans 13 residues. Trimming shortened V by 6 bases and J by 3 bases, and 11 bases separated the two germline ends. Per germline, CDR1 SGHAT and CDR2 FQNNGV. CDR3 DNA: TGTGCCAGCAGTCCACAGGATTACTATGGCTACACCTTC. Translation gives CASSPQDYYGYTF. Full variable domain (missing parts from reference TRBV11-2 and TRBJ1-2): EAGVAQSPRYKIIEKRQSVAFWCNPISGHATLYWYQQILGQGPKLLIQFQNNGVVDDSQLPKDRFSAERLKGVDSTLKIQPAKLEDSAVYLCASSPQDYYGYTFGSGTRLTVV.

This clone has only one observation. This chain connects TRBV19 to TRBJ1-4; D ambiguous. Trimming shortened V by 5 bases and J by 4 bases, and 14 bases separated the two germline ends. CDR3 length: 15 residues. CDR1 LNHDA and CDR2 SQIVND come from the germline V gene (reference sequence). The CDR3 nucleotides read TGTGCCAGTAGTGACACCTTCGGAGGTAATGAAAAACTGTTTTTT. This codes for CASSDTFGGNEKLFF.

The V gene is TRBV28, the J gene TRBJ2-5, with 9 positions matching TRBD1. The CDR3 runs to 15 residues. Per germline, CDR1 MDHEN and CDR2 SYDVKM. V trimming: 2 bases; J trimming: 4 bases; junction bases outside the gene matches: 5. CDR3 amino acids: CASSLEGTGLETQYF. CDR3 coding DNA: TGTGCCAGCAGTTTAGAGGGGACAGGGCTAGAGACCCAGTACTTC.

V gene TRBV4-1 combines with J gene TRBJ2-6; TRBD1 agrees at 7 bases. CDR1 is MGHRA, CDR2 YSYEKL, per germline. The CDR3 covers 20 residues. After removal of 4 bases from V and 1 base from J, the junction contained 16 bases not matched to a gene. The DNA for the CDR3 is TGCGCCAGCAGCCTCCCCGGCAGGGGGACCCTTAGATCTGGGGCCAACGTCCTGACTTTC. Its translation is CASSLPGRGTLRSGANVLTF.

The chain links TRBV30 to TRBJ1-2, with 7 bases that match TRBD1. V dropped 5 bases and J dropped 12; count of bases not matched to a gene: 12. The CDR3 covers 12 residues. Germline CDR1 and CDR2: GTSNPN and SVGIG (reference sequence). The CDR3 sequence: CAWGGSRQGHTF. DNA of the CDR3: TGTGCCTGGGGGGGGTCAAGACAGGGCCACACCTTC.

This clone has just one count. The chain carries TRBV7-2 and TRBJ2-7, with D possibly TRBD2 on 5 matching bases. Germline CDR1 reads SGHTA; CDR2 reads FQGNSA. Trimming pared 2 bases from V and 4 bases from J, leaving 12 bases between. This CDR3 spans 14 amino acids. The CDR3: CASSLRGNRYEQYF. The CDR3, as DNA: TGTGCCAGCAGCTTAAGAGGGAATAGGTACGAGCAGTACTTC. Based on the CDR3 plus reference TRBV7-2 and TRBJ2-7, the full variable domain is GAGVSQSPSNKVTEKGKDVELRCDPISGHTALYWYRQSLGQGLEFLIYFQGNSAPDKSGLPSDRFSAERTGGSVSTLTIQRTQQEDSAVYLCASSLRGNRYEQYFGPGTRLTVT.

The V gene is TRBV29-1, the J gene TRBJ2-1, with 12 bases matching TRBD2. The ends lost 6 bases at V and 6 bases at J; junction bases unmatched: 6. The CDR3 consists of 14 residues. Germline CDR1 and CDR2: SQVTM and ANQGSEA. This CDR3 is CSVDRGLAGNEQFF. The CDR3 bases are TGCAGCGTGGACAGGGGACTAGCGGGCAATGAGCAGTTCTTC.

The rearrangement joins TRBV6-5 to TRBJ1-5; 7 bases align to TRBD1. The CDR3 has 15 amino acids. The ends lost 9 bases at V and 0 bases at J; junction bases unmatched: 8. Germline values: CDR1 MNHEY, CDR2 SVGAGI. This chain's CDR3 is CASGQGVYSNQPQHF. Here the CDR3 DNA reads TGTGCCAGTGGGCAGGGGGTCTATAGCAATCAGCCCCAGCATTTT.

The rearrangement links TRBV2 to TRBJ1-2, with D unresolved. Per the germline V gene, CDR1 is SNHLY and CDR2 is FYNNEI. The CDR3 is 13 amino acids. V lost 7 bases and J 6 bases, leaving 15 bases between the germline ends. CDR3 residues: CASTKWAGHGYTF. Written as DNA, the CDR3 is TGTGCCAGCACCAAGTGGGCAGGCCATGGCTACACCTTC.